This entry concerns a single T cell receptor beta chain. Its specificity is not known. The source of the sample is a study of cytomegalovirus exposure and HLA in healthy donors. Study-wide findings and caveats: There were approximately 150 TCR beta chains listed as cytomegalovirus-associated.

This CDR3 spans 20 amino acids. The ends were cut back, 3 bases at V and 0 bases at J, with 25 bases in the middle. Method: immunoSEQ multiplex PCR; TCRdb's copy keeps in-frame clones and lacks some. The sample yields some 76,000 clones, about 95% seen once. The sequence derives from a woman aged 18-29 years in good health and CMV-seronegative. Sequencing was carried out using PBMCs. This chain joins TRBV5-3 and TRBJ1-3; D gene uncertain. TRBV5-3 is an open reading frame, and its role is uncertain. CDR3 protein: CARSCPAGWLRTNSGNTIYF. CDR3 sequence (DNA): TGTGCCAGAAGCTGCCCGGCAGGCTGGTTGAGAACGAACTCTGGAAACACCATATATTTT.